This T cell receptor (beta chain) was captured by sequencing in a study of blood T cells in healthy people across ages. Study results and caveats: Bulk PBMC profiling left naive and antigen-experienced comparisons inconclusive.

The second PCR ran about 6 to 11 cycles with a sample-barcoded 5' primer and J-beta primers. A tag from a template-switch adaptor with 12 random nucleotides marked each cDNA molecule. MiXCR was run by TCRdb on the 5' RACE reads, yielding one entry per CDR3 protein. Of 1,800,000 or so distinct CDR3 sequences in the sample, around 40% were seen once. Per the germline V gene, CDR1 is SGHTA and CDR2 is FQGNSA. This CDR3 is built from 14 residues. Trimming took off 6 bases at V and 3 bases at J, with 15 bases between the two ends. This clonotype was counted ten times or more. The antigen is unknown. Each sample provided at least 6 micrograms of extracted total RNA.

Source material: blood. The TCR was taken from a human donor in good health. The chain couples TRBV7-2 to TRBJ2-7; D may be TRBD1 (6 bases). The CDR3 protein is CASSKMTGHYEQYF. CDR3 bases: TGTGCCAGCAGTAAGATGACAGGACACTACGAGCAGTACTTC.